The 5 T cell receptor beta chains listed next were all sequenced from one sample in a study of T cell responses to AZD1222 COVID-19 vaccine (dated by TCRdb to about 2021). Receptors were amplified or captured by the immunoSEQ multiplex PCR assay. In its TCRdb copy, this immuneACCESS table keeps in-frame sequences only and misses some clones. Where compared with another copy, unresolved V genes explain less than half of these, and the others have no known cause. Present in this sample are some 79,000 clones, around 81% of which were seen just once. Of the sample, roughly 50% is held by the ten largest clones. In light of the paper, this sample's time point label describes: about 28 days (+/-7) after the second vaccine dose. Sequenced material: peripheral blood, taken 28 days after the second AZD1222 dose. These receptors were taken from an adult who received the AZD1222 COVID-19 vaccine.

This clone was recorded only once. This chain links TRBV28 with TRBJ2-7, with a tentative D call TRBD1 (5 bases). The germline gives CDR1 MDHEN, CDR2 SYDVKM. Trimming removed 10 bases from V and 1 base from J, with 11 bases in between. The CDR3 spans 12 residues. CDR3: CATDGQSYEQYF. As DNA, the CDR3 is TGTGCCACCGACGGACAATCCTACGAGCAGTACTTC.

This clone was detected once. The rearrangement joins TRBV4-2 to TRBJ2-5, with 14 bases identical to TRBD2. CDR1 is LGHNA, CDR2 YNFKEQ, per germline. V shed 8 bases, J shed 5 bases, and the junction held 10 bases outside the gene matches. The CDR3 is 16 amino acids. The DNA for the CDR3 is TGTGCCAGCTCACCGGGACTAGCGGGAGTAAGGGAGACCCAGTACTTC. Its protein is CASSPGLAGVRETQYF.

The CDR3 is CASSMFGATNYGYTF. As DNA, the CDR3 is TGTGCCAGTAGTATGTTCGGCGCTACTAACTATGGCTACACCTTC. V gene TRBV19 combines with J gene TRBJ1-2; D is uncertain. CDR3 length: 15 residues. Germline V gene sequence: CDR1 LNHDA, CDR2 SQIVND (reference sequence). Trimming stripped 3 bases from V and 0 bases from J, with 11 bases between.

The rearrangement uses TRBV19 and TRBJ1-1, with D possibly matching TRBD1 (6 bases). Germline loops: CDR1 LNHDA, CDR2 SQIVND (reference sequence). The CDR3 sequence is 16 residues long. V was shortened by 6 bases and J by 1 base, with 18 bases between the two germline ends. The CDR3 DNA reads TGTGCCAGTAGAAATCCCCCCGGACAGCAGAACACTGAAGCTTTCTTT. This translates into CASRNPPGQQNTEAFF.

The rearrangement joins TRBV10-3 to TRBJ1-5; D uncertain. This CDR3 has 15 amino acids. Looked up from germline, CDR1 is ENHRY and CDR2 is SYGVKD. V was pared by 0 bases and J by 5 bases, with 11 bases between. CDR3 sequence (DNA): TGTGCCATCAGTGAGTCGGCAGTGAGGGATCAGCCCCAGCATTTT. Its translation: CAISESAVRDQPQHF.